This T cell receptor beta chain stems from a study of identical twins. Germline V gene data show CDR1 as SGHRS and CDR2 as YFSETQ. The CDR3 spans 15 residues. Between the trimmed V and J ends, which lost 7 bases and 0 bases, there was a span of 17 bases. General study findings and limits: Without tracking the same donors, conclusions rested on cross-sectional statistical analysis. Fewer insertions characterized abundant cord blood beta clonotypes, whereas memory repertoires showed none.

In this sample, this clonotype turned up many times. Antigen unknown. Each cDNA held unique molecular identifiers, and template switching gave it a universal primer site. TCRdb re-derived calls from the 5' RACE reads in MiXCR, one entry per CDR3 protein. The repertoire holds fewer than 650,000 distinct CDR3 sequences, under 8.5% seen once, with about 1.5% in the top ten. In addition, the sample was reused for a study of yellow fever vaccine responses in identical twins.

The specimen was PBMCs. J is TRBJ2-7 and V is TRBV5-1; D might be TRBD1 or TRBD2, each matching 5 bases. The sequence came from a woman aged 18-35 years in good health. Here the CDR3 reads CASALGRDGSYEQYF. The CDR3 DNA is TGCGCCAGCGCATTAGGCCGGGACGGCTCCTACGAGCAGTACTTC. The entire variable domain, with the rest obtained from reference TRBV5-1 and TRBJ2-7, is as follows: KAGVTQTPRYLIKTRGQQVTLSCSPISGHRSVSWYQQTPGQGLQFLFEYFSETQRNKGNFPGRFSGRQFSNSRSEMNVSTLELGDSALYLCASALGRDGSYEQYFGPGTRLTVT.